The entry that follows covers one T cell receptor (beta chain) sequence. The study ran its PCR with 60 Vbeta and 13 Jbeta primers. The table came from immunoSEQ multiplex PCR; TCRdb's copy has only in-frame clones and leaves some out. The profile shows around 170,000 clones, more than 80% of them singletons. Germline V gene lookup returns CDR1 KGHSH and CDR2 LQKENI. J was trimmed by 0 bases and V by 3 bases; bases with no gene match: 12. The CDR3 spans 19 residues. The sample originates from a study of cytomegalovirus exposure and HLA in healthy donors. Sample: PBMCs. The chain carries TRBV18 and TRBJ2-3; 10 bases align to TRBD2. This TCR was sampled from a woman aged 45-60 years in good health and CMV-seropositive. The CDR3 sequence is CASSPELAGVIKSTDTQYF. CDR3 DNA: TGTGCCAGCTCACCGGAGCTAGCGGGGGTTATCAAAAGCACAGATACGCAGTATTTT.